This T cell receptor (beta chain) was sequenced during a study of vaccination and CD4 T cells after COVID-19. Across the study: The makeup of the convalescents was six males and four females, two of them Hispanic.

The CDR3 has 15 amino acids. From germline, CDR1 is DFQATT and CDR2 SNEGSKA (reference sequence). The V end lost 0 bases, the J end lost 4 bases, and 14 bases lay between the germline ends. Sequencing of cultured CD4+ T cell DNA used the Oncomine TCR Beta short-read assay. In TCRdb, the PCR reads were re-called with MiXCR into one record per CDR3 protein. The sample has approximately 1,900 distinct CDR3 sequences, roughly two thirds seen once. To note about this clonotype: The antigen is not known.

Treatment of the sample: roughly nine-day PBMC culture with coronavirus spike peptide pools or control peptides (ViraFEST assay). Peptide-pool expansion of antigen-specific T cells preceded TCR sequencing in ViraFEST. The TCR was taken from a human donor who had recovered from COVID-19. The material sequenced was CD4+ T cells from blood, cultured in vitro, taken after SARS-CoV-2 vaccination. V usage is TRBV20-1 and J usage is TRBJ2-3; possible D gene TRBD2, 5 bases. DNA for the CDR3: TGCAGTGCTAGAGAGCGAGGGAGTGCCTCAGATACGCAGTATTTT. Translated: CSARERGSASDTQYF.